This entry features one T cell receptor (beta chain) sequence. These data belong to a study of T cell changes during pregnancy in multiple sclerosis. Clones were read by immunoSEQ multiplex PCR, and TCRdb kept only the in-frame ones, dropping some. In the table there are 40,000 to 45,000 clones, around 90% of which are singletons. The junction had 3 bases not matched to a gene; V was cut back by 5 bases and J by 1 base. The CDR3 runs to 14 residues. Germline V CDR1 and CDR2: KGHSH, LQKENI. The sequence came from a female donor with multiple sclerosis, enrolled in a pregnancy study. The specimen comprised CD4+ T cells from peripheral blood mononuclear cells, sampled in the first trimester of pregnancy. V and J are TRBV18 and TRBJ1-1; 8 bases line up with TRBD1. DNA for the CDR3: TGTGCCAGCTCATTGACAGGGGCGAACACTGAAGCTTTCTTT. Its translation: CASSLTGANTEAFF.